Shown below are 10 T cell receptor beta chains from a single sample sequenced in a study of cytomegalovirus exposure and HLA in healthy donors. Clones were read by immunoSEQ multiplex PCR, and TCRdb kept only the in-frame ones, dropping some. This table holds about 160,000 clones, 85% to 90% found once. Specimen: PBMCs. These receptor sequences come from a woman under 30 in good health and CMV-seropositive.

This sequence joins TRBV6-1 and TRBJ2-5; D possibly corresponds to TRBD1 (6 bases). This CDR3 contains 12 residues. Trimming shortened V by 7 bases and J by 9 bases, and 15 bases separated the two germline ends. Germline V gives CDR1 MNHNS, CDR2 SASEGT. The CDR3: CASKGLAGAQYF. The CDR3 DNA reads as TGTGCCAGCAAAGGACTGGCAGGGGCCCAGTACTTC.

The CDR3 protein is CSQRGATDTQYF. The CDR3, as DNA: TGCAGCCAAAGGGGTGCGACAGATACGCAGTATTTT. The rearrangement uses TRBV29-1 and TRBJ2-3, with D tentatively TRBD1 (5 bases). With 8 bases removed from V and 3 bases from J, the gap between germline ends came to 12 bases. The CDR3 runs 12 residues. The germline V gene encodes CDR1 SQVTM and CDR2 ANQGSEA.

The chain employs TRBV7-2 and TRBJ2-5; D is perhaps TRBD2 (6 bases). The ends were cut back, 3 bases at V and 5 bases at J, with 13 bases in the middle. The CDR3 is 14 amino acids. Germline CDR1 and CDR2: SGHTA and FQGNSA. The CDR3 spells CASSFGGAEETQYF. For the CDR3, the DNA is TGTGCCAGCAGCTTCGGGGGAGCGGAGGAGACCCAGTACTTC.

The chain uses TRBV7-6 and TRBJ2-7; the match to TRBD2 covers 10 bases. The CDR3 covers 17 residues. The germline gives CDR1 SGHVS, CDR2 FNYEAQ. The J segment lost 3 bases and the V segment lost 4 bases, leaving 12 bases of the junction unmatched. The CDR3 bases are TGTGCCAGCAGCTCAACTAGCGGGACAAGGAGCTACTACGAGCAGTACTTC. It encodes CASSSTSGTRSYYEQYF.

The V gene is TRBV5-1, the J gene TRBJ1-1, with no clear D. V lost 0 bases to trimming and J lost 3 bases, with 9 bases between them. The CDR3 runs to 14 residues. Germline V gene lookup returns CDR1 SGHRS and CDR2 YFSETQ. The DNA for the CDR3 is TGCGCCAGCAGCTTGGGGGGAGCCGACACTGAAGCTTTCTTT. As protein: CASSLGGADTEAFF.

This clone occurred once. This chain uses TRBV11-2 with TRBJ2-7; maybe TRBD2 (5 bases). V was pared by 1 base and J by 3 bases, with 7 bases between. Germline CDR1 and CDR2: SGHAT and FQNNGV. This CDR3 has 13 residues. CDR3 residues: CASSLAGNYEQYF. The DNA of the CDR3 is TGTGCCAGCAGCTTAGCGGGGAACTACGAGCAGTACTTC. Together with reference TRBV11-2 and TRBJ2-7, the CDR3 gives the full variable domain: EAGVAQSPRYKIIEKRQSVAFWCNPISGHATLYWYQQILGQGPKLLIQFQNNGVVDDSQLPKDRFSAERLKGVDSTLKIQPAKLEDSAVYLCASSLAGNYEQYFGPGTRLTVT.

The chain has TRBV29-1 and TRBJ2-7; TRBD1 aligns across 7 bases. This CDR3 spans 14 amino acids. Trimming removed 6 bases from V and 2 bases from J; junction bases left unmatched: 10. Germline values: CDR1 SQVTM, CDR2 ANQGSEA. The CDR3 coding sequence is TGCAGCGTAGTGCCGGGACAGCGGACCTACGAGCAGTACTTC. Translation gives CSVVPGQRTYEQYF.

There are a few counts of this clone. V and J are TRBV27 and TRBJ2-7; D call uncertain. Per germline, CDR1 MNHEY and CDR2 SMNVEV (reference sequence). Trimming shortened V by 5 bases and J by 6 bases, and 8 bases separated the two germline ends. CDR3 length: 11 residues. As DNA, the CDR3 is TGTGCCAGCAGTAACGGTGGCGAGCAGTACTTC. Translating gives CASSNGGEQYF.

The rearrangement links TRBV7-6 to TRBJ2-4; 7 positions agree with TRBD1. The CDR3 spans 15 residues. Germline loops: CDR1 SGHVS, CDR2 FNYEAQ. Trimming at V came to 4 bases and at J to 3 bases, leaving 6 bases not matched to a gene. CDR3 bases: TGTGCCAGCAGCTCGGTCGGGGACAGCAAAAACATTCAGTACTTC. This encodes CASSSVGDSKNIQYF.

This clone was found once. This chain joins TRBV5-6 and TRBJ1-3; D gene uncertain. V was pared by 2 bases and J by 2 bases, with 14 bases between. The CDR3 is made up of 16 amino acids. The germline gives CDR1 SGHDT, CDR2 YYEEEE. The CDR3 here is CASSLGFRGTGNTIYF. CDR3 DNA: TGTGCCAGCAGCTTAGGGTTCCGGGGAACTGGAAACACCATATATTTT.